Below, one TCR beta chain is given with its context. Its antigen is not yet known. No qualities accompany the bases; no much larger clone lies one base away. Here V drops 7 bases and J drops 4 bases, and the junction holds 13 bases not matched to any gene. The germline V gene (reference sequence) sets CDR1 to MNHEY and CDR2 to SMNVEV. Taken from cysteine to phenylalanine, the CDR3 has 17 residues. CDR3 DNA only is kept here, 51 bases in frame from base 1. Libraries were prepared through the immunoSEQ multiplex PCR assay. The multiplex PCR relied on a mix of 60 forward primers for TCR Vbeta segments and 13 reverse primers for TCR Jbeta segments. The CDR3 region of rearranged TCR beta genes was amplified from genomic DNA by a multiplex PCR assay. The Illumina HiSeq System was used to sequence the amplified TCR beta libraries as 87-base-pair reads. As for how the authors treated the data: A later analysis counted approximately 84 million unique TCR beta chains across the 500 to 850 repertoires, and about 10 million of these chains were shared by at least two donors. A nearest-neighbor algorithm error-corrected the raw reads and collapsed the reads into unique sequences, merging closely related sequences to remove PCR and sequencing errors. Alignment of CDR3 sequences to IMGT reference sequences was used to assign V, D and J gene segments. For a sequence to be retained, at least a six-nucleotide match to both a V gene segment and a J gene segment was required. A rearrangement counted as productive if the CDR3 had no stop codons and remained in frame with V and J, and every other rearrangement counted as non-productive. CDR3 was defined by IMGT convention, running from the second conserved V-encoded cysteine to the conserved J-encoded phenylalanine. In an earlier analysis of around 600 of the donors, sequences lacking an unambiguous match to a single V gene segment were excluded. An earlier analysis of a few hundred of the donors classified V segments as functional when productive rearrangements were above 56.7% and as segregating when the standard deviation between donors was above 5%. A statistical classification framework was built to diagnose cytomegalovirus status from the catalog of TCR beta chain sequences. A later analysis assigned V and J genes by comparing TCR nucleotide sequences with IMGT/GENE-DB human TR gene sequences. The TCRdist pipeline was used in a later analysis to assign CDR3 sequences and most-parsimonious VDJ recombination scenarios. In a later analysis, each TCR beta chain was defined by its CDR3 amino acid sequence together with its V-gene family, and reads lacking a unique V-gene family were excluded. As a way to deal with suspected cross-contamination and a sequencing artifact, a later analysis dropped 592 nucleotide sequences that were highly shared and had low generation probability. For each public chain, a later analysis derived a clonal expansion index from normalized ranks of inferred template counts within each repertoire. Generation probabilities in a later analysis came from a VDJ recombination model fitted to out-of-frame rearrangements, and those results were checked against IGoR. In a later analysis, TCR-TCR, TCR-HLA and TCR-CMV co-occurrence was scored with hypergeometric tests, and a repertoire-size bias correction was applied to TCR pairs. To estimate false discovery rates, a later analysis permuted the HLA or CMV assignments 20 times. In a later analysis, co-occurring TCRs were grouped with DBSCAN, and TCRdist sequence similarity was added when clustering was performed within HLA-allele-positive subsets. Repertoires with fewer than 30,000 or more than 120,000 public chains were left out of co-occurrence clustering, as were about five repertoires with anomalous nucleotide sharing. Here the immuneACCESS table is served through TCRdb, limited to in-frame sequences with V and J called. Missing clones are a known gap in these copies; in checked studies unresolved V genes cover under half, and the rest lacks a known reason. V and J calls and clone size follow that table, whereas D and trimming were derived from the DNA. The sample has 150,000 to 200,000 clones on record, 70% to 80% of them singletons. The ten largest account for 1.5% to 2% of the sample.

The sample originates from a study of cytomegalovirus exposure and HLA in healthy donors (dated by TCRdb to the late 2010s). With regard to the full study: An earlier analysis of around 600 of the donors reported 250 to 300 Gb of sequence data and approximately 110 million unique TCR beta sequences from approximately 180 million T cells. About 300 gigabases of sequencing data and approximately 93 million unique TCR sequences were included in an early release covering 550 to 650 HLA-typed donors. Of the approximately 400 genotyped donors, approximately 80% fell in the genetic ancestry cluster associated with self-reported Caucasian donors. The study was designed to test whether signatures of past pathogen exposure could be identified by cataloging public T cell receptors. The study used immunosequencing to profile the T cell repertoires of more than 650 subjects and linked those repertoires to cytomegalovirus serostatus. Besides the first cohort of some 670 subjects, a separate validation cohort made up of 95 to 150 different subjects was used. The study combined high-throughput TCR immunosequencing, statistical association of individual TCRs with disease status, and machine learning to predict cytomegalovirus infection status. To study patterns of TCR occurrence, a later analysis re-analyzed previously published TCR beta repertoires from 550 to 800 donors and added high-resolution HLA genotyping. In the later analysis, no new phenotypic data were used to find candidate immune exposures; instead, reliance was placed on TCR beta sequences and their occurrence across donors. In an earlier analysis of a few hundred of the donors, high-throughput TCR beta sequencing was used to judge whether each TCR beta V gene segment behaved as functional or pseudogenic. Alongside the repertoire data, information on donor age, sex, ethnicity and CMV serostatus was compiled. A later genetic analysis took genome-wide SNP genotypes for about 65% of the 666 donors and used that subset as a discovery cohort. Every repertoire in the discovery cohort had been generated on one and the same sequencing platform. HLA typing included class I and class II loci at four-digit resolution. The number of donors typed differed by locus, with 629-630 for A, B, C, DRB1 and DQB1, 522 for DQA1, approximately 580 for DPA1, and some 440 for DPB1. Because of strong linkage in the cohort, roughly five DR-DQ haplotypes were treated as single units for association and clustering. On average, around 230,000 unique TCR beta nucleotide sequences were sequenced per donor among some 420 genotyped donors of the cohort, with 15% to 20% of those sequences being non-productive. The paper's findings and limits, for the study overall: According to a later analysis, TCR association rates differed among HLA loci, with DRB1 alleles showing the most associated TCRs and HLA-C alleles showing the fewest. A further reported finding was that TCR beta sequences accurately predicted the HLA-A and HLA-B alleles for most subjects in the first cohort. The authors suggested that the approach could potentially be extended to other disease states and immunological phenotypes. In vitro tests confirmed that a few of the cytomegalovirus-associated TCR beta chains recognize cytomegalovirus antigens. In both the original and validation cohorts, the classifier was reported to diagnose cytomegalovirus status with high specificity and sensitivity. In this cohort, only TCR beta chains were sequenced, and detectable features were limited by the absence of alpha or paired-chain data. The study listed 150 to 200 TCR beta chains as associated with cytomegalovirus. Immune exposure information for the cohort was limited to CMV serostatus. Across donors, most TCR sequences were observed very rarely, whereas some public TCRs were present in many individuals. Most CMV-associated TCR beta chains appeared to be HLA-restricted in a later analysis, and the HLA associations seemed to be driven largely by CMV exposure. When HLA alleles, especially DR and DQ, strongly co-occurred, TCR associations were difficult to assign to individual alleles. Because some donors lacked HLA typing at each locus, the association tests relied only on the typed subset. An earlier analysis of approximately 540 of the donors showed that most TCR beta V segments appeared in productive rearrangements either about 87% or about 30% of the time, which broadly matched IMGT annotations. Linkage disequilibrium might explain the correlated functional status among segregating V segments, but an unknown experimental factor could not be excluded. Because counts were too low, some 16 rarely observed V segments, including chromosome 9 orphons, were excluded from the earlier analysis of 587 of the donors. An association between a missense DCLRE1C variant and V-gene and J-gene trimming of TCR beta chains was found in a later genetic analysis and replicated in an independent cohort. Roughly uniform sequencing depth across donors was assumed in presence/absence analyses, although this assumption may not hold. According to a later analysis, parvovirus B19, influenza, CMV and Epstein-Barr virus appeared linked to several top co-occurrence clusters. Some IMGT-functional V segments, including TRBV6-2 and TRBV6-3, could not be distinguished by the 87-base-pair reads and were therefore excluded. According to a later genetic analysis, donors in an Asian-associated ancestry cluster had fewer N-insertions in productive TCRs than the approximately 610-donor mean. In a later analysis, around 17,000 TCR beta sequences were associated with specific HLA alleles at a false discovery rate of 0.05. A later analysis found that HLA-associated TCR beta chains were more clonally expanded and had lower generation probabilities than equally common non-associated chains. A group of highly shared sequence variants was considered likely to be a technical artifact of the sequencing pipeline.

The cohort comprised fewer than 750 healthy bone marrow donors. At the time of sampling, every cohort member was nominally healthy, though immune exposures that went unrecorded were likely present. The donor was CMV seronegative and was included in the group of 352 seronegative cohort members. Each donor provided a peripheral blood sample, and peripheral blood mononuclear cells were used for TCR beta sequencing. The Qiagen DNeasy Blood Extraction Kit was used to extract genomic DNA from the blood cell samples. Material: PBMCs. The clonotype was recovered from a woman aged 45-60 years in good health and CMV-seronegative. The chain links TRBV27 with TRBJ2-3, with TRBD2 identical over 11 junction bases. CDR3 sequence: CASTQRGSGLAADTQYF. The DNA sequence is TGTGCCAGCACCCAGAGGGGGTCGGGACTAGCGGCAGATACGCAGTATTTT.